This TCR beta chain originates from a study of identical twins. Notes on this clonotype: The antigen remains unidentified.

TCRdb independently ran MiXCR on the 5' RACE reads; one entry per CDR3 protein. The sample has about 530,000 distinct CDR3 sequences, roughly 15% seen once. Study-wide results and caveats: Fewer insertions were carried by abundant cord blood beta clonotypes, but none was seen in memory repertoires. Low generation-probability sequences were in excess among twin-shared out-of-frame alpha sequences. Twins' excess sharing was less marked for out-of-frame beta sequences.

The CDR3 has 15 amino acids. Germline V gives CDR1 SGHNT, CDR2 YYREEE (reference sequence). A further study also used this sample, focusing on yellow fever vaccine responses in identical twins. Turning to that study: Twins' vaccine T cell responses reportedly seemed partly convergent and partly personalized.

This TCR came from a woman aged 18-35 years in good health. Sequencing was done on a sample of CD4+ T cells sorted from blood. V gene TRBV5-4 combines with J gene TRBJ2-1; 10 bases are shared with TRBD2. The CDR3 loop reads CASRVAGGKYNEQFF. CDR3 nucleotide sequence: TGTGCATCTAGAGTAGCGGGAGGAAAATACAATGAGCAGTTCTTC.